The clone carrying this T cell receptor beta chain occurred a few times. Its matching antigen is unknown. This entry comes from a study of blood T cells in healthy people across ages. Study results and caveats: Diversity of TCR beta per million T cells declined in a roughly linear way with age. Total diversity from one million sequenced T cells was likely underestimated.

Germline CDR1 and CDR2: SGHRS and YFSETQ. This CDR3 has 18 amino acids. With 0 bases removed from V and 1 base from J, the gap between germline ends came to 17 bases. No fewer than 6 million PBMCs went into each sample. A second PCR of about 7 to 12 cycles used a sample-barcoded 5' primer and a J-beta primer mix. In TCRdb, the 5' RACE reads were re-called with MiXCR into one record per CDR3 protein. This table holds 1.5 million to 1.8 million distinct CDR3 sequences, 35% to 45% found once. The receptor comes from a woman between 18 and 30 years old in good health. Sequencing input: blood. The chain recombines TRBV5-1 with TRBJ2-4; weak D call: TRBD1 (5 bases). CDR3 sequence (DNA): TGCGCCAGCAGCTTGGAAGTGGGGCAGGGTACGGCCAAAAACATTCAGTACTTC. It encodes CASSLEVGQGTAKNIQYF. Full variable domain (outside the CDR3, taken from reference TRBV5-1 and TRBJ2-4): KAGVTQTPRYLIKTRGQQVTLSCSPISGHRSVSWYQQTPGQGLQFLFEYFSETQRNKGNFPGRFSGRQFSNSRSEMNVSTLELGDSALYLCASSLEVGQGTAKNIQYFGAGTRLSVL.